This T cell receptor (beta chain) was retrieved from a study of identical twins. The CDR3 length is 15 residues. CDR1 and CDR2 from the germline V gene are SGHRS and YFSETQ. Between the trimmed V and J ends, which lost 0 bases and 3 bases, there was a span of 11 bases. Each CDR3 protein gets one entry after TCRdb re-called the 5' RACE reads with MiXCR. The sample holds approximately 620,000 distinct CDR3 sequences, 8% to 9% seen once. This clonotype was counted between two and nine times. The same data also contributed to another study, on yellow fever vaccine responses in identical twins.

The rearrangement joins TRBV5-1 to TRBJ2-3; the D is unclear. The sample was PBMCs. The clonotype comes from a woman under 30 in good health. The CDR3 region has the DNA TGCGCCAGCAGCTTGGACGTGAGACGGACAGATACGCAGTATTTT. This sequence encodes CASSLDVRRTDTQYF.